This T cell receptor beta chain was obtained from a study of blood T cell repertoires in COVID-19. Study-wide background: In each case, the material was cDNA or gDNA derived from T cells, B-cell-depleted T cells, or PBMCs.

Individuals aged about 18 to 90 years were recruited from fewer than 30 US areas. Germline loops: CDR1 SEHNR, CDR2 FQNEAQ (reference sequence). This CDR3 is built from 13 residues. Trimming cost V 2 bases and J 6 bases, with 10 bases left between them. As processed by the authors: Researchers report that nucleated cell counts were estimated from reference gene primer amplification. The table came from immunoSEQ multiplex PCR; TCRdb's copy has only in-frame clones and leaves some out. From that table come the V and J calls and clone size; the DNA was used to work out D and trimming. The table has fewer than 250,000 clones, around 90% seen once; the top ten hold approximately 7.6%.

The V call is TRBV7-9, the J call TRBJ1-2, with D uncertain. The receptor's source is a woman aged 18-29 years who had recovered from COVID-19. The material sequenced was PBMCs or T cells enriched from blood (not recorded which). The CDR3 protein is CASSLRSNDGYTF. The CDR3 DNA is TGTGCCAGCAGCTTACGGTCGAACGATGGCTACACCTTC.